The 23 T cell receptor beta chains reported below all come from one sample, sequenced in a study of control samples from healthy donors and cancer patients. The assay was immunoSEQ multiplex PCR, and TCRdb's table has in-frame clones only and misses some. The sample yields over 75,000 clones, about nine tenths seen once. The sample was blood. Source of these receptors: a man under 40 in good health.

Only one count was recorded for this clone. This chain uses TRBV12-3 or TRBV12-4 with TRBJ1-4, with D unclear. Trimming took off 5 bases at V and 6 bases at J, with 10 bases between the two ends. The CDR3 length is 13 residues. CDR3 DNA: TGTGCCAGCAGTGGAGGGTCCGATGAAAAACTGTTTTTT. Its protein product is CASSGGSDEKLFF.

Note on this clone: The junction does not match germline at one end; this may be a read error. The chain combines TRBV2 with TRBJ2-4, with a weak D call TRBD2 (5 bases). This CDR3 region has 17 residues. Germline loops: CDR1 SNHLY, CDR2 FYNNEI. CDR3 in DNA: TGTGCCAGCATTGAAGCGGATCTACGTCTAGCCAAAAACATTCAGTACTTC. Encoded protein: CASIEADLRLAKNIQYF.

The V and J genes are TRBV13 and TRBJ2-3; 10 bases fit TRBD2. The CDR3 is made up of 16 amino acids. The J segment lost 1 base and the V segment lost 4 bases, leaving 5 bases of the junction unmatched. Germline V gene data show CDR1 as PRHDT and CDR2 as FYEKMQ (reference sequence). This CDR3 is CASSSRTSGGTDTQYF. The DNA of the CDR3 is TGTGCCAGCAGCTCCCGAACTAGCGGGGGCACAGATACGCAGTATTTT.

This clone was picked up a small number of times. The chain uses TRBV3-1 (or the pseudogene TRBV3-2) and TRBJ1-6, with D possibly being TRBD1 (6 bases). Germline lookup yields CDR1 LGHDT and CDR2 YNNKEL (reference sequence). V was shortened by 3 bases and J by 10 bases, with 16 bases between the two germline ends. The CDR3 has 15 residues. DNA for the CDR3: TGTGCCAGCAGCCAGAGGACCGCCAGGGGATCACCCCTCCACTTT. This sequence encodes CASSQRTARGSPLHF.

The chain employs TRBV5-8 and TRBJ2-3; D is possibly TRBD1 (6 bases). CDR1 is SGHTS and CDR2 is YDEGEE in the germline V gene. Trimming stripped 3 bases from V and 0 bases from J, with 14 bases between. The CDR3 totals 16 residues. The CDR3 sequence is CASSSARTASTDTQYF. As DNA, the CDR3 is TGTGCCAGCAGCTCGGCCCGGACAGCTAGCACAGATACGCAGTATTTT. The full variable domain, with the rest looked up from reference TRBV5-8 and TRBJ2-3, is EAGVTQSPTHLIKTRGQQATLRCSPISGHTSVYWYQQALGLGLQFLLWYDEGEERNRGNFPPRFSGRQFPNYSSELNVNALELEDSALYLCASSSARTASTDTQYFGPGTRLTVL.

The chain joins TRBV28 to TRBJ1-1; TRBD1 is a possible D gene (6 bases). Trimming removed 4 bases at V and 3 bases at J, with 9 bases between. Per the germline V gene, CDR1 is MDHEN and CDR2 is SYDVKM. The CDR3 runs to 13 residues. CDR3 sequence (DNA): TGTGCCAGCAGTTCGAGGGGGGACACTGAAGCTTTCTTT. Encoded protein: CASSSRGDTEAFF.

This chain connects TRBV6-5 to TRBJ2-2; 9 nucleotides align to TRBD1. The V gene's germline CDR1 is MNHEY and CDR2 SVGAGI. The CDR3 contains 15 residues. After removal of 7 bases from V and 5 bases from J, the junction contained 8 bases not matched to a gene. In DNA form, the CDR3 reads TGTGCCAGCAAGATGGGGACAGGGATAACCGGGGAGCTGTTTTTT. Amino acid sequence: CASKMGTGITGELFF.

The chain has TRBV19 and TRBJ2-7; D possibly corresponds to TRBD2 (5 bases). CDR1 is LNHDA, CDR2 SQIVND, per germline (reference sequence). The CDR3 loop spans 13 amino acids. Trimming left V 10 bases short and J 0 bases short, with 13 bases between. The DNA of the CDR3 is TGTGCCACCGTTGGACGGGGCTCCTACGAGCAGTACTTC. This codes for CATVGRGSYEQYF.

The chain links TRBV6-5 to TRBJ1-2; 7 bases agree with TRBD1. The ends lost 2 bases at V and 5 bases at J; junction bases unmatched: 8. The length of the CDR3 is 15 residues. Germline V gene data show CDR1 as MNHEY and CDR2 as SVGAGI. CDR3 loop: CASSYGRDRSYGYTF. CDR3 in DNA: TGTGCCAGCAGTTACGGCAGGGACAGATCATATGGCTACACCTTC.

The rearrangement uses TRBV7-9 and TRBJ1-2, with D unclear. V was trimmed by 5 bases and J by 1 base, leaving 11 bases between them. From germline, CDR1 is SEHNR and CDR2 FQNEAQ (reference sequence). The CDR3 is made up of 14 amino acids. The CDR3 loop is CASSPAAINYGYTF. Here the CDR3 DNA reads TGTGCCAGCAGCCCCGCCGCGATTAACTATGGCTACACCTTC.

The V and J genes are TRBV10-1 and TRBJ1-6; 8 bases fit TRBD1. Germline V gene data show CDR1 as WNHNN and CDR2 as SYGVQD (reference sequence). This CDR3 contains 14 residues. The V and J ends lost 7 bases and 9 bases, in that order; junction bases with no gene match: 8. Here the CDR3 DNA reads TGCGCCAGCAATAGGACAGGGAGTGTTTCACCCCTCCACTTT. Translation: CASNRTGSVSPLHF.

CDR3 DNA sequence: TGCGCCAGCAGCTTGTTCGGAAATGGGGCTGAGAAACTGTTTTTT. This encodes CASSLFGNGAEKLFF. This rearrangement joins TRBV5-1 to TRBJ1-4; maybe TRBD1 (5 bases). Germline V gene sequence: CDR1 SGHRS, CDR2 YFSETQ. The CDR3 sequence is 15 residues long. The ends were cut back, 1 base at V and 11 bases at J, with 18 bases in the middle. The variable domain in full, with the rest retrieved from reference TRBV5-1 and TRBJ1-4, is KAGVTQTPRYLIKTRGQQVTLSCSPISGHRSVSWYQQTPGQGLQFLFEYFSETQRNKGNFPGRFSGRQFSNSRSEMNVSTLELGDSALYLCASSLFGNGAEKLFFGSGTQLSVL.

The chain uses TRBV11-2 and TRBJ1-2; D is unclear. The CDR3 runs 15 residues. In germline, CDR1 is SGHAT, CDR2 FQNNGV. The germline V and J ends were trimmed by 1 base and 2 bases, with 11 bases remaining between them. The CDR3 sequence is CASSLVLGWNYGYTF. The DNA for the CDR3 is TGTGCCAGCAGCTTAGTCCTGGGTTGGAACTATGGCTACACCTTC.

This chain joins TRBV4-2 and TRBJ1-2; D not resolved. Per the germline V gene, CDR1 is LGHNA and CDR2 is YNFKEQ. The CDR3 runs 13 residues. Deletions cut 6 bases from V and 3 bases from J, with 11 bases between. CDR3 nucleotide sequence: TGTGCCAGCAGAATTCTCGGGGACTATGGCTACACCTTC. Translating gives CASRILGDYGYTF.

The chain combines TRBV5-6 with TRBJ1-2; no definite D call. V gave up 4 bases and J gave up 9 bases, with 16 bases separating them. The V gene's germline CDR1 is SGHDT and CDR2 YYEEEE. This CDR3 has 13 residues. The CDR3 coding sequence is TGTGCCAGCAGCATAGGTGGTCGGGGTAGCTACACCTTC. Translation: CASSIGGRGSYTF.

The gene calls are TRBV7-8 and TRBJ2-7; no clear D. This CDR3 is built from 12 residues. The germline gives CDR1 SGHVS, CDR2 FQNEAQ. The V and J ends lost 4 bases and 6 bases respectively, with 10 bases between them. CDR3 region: CASSSPLGEQYF. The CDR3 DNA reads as TGTGCCAGCAGCTCCCCCCTAGGCGAGCAGTACTTC.

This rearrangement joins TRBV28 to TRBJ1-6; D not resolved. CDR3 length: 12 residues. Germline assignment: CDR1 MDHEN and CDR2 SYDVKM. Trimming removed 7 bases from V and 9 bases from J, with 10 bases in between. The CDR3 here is CASTPSSSPLHF. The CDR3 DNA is TGTGCCAGCACCCCAAGCAGTTCACCCCTCCACTTT. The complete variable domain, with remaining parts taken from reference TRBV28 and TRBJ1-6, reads DVKVTQSSRYLVKRTGEKVFLECVQDMDHENMFWYRQDPGLGLRLIYFSYDVKMKEKGDIPEGYSVSREKKERFSLILESASTNQTSMYLCASTPSSSPLHFGNGTRLTVT.

In DNA, the CDR3 is TGTGCCAGCTCAAACAGTTACAATCAGCCCCAGCATTTT. Translating gives CASSNSYNQPQHF. The V call is TRBV18, the J call TRBJ1-5; D ambiguous. CDR1 KGHSH and CDR2 LQKENI come from the germline V gene. The CDR3 has 13 residues. The V end was cut by 5 bases, the J end by 3 bases, with 8 bases between.

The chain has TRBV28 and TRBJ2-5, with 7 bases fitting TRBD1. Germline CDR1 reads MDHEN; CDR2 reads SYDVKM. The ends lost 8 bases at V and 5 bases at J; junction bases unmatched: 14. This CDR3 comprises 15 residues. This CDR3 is CASRPIDRAGETQYF. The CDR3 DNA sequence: TGTGCCAGCCGCCCTATTGACAGGGCAGGTGAGACCCAGTACTTC.

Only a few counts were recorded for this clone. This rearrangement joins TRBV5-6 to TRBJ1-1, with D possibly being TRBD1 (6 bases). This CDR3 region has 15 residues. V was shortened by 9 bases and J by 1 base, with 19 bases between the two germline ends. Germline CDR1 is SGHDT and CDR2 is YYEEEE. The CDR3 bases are TGTGCCACCACCAGGGGTTGGGGGGCGAACACTGAAGCTTTCTTT. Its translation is CATTRGWGANTEAFF.

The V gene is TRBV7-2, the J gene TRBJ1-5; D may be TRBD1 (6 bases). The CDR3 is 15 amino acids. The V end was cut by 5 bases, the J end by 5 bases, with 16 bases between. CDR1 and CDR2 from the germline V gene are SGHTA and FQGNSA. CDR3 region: CASSPTGGLYQPQHF. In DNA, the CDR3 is TGTGCCAGCAGCCCGACAGGAGGTTTGTATCAGCCCCAGCATTTT.

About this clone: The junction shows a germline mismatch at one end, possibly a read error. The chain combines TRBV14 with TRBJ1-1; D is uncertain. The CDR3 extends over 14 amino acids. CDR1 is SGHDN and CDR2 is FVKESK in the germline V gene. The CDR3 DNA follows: TGTGCCAGCAGCCGCGACTTAACACCCACTCAAGCTTTCTTT. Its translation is CASSRDLTPTQAFF.

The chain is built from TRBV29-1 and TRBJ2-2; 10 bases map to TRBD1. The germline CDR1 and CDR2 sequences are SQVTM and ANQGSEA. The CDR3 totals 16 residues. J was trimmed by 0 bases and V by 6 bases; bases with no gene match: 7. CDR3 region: CSVADRGRANTGELFF. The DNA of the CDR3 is TGCAGCGTCGCAGACAGGGGGCGGGCGAACACCGGGGAGCTGTTTTTT.